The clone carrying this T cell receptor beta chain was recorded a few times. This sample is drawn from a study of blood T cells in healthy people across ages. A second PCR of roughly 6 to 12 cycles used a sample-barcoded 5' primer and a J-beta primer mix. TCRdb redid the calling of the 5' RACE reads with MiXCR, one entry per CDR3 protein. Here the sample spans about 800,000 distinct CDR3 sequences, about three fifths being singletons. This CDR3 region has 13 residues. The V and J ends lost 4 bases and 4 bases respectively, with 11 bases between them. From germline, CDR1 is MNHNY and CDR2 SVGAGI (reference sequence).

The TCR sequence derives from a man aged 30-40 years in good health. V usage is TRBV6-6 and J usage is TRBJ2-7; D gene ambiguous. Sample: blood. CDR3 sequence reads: CASSLIENYEQYF. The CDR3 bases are TGTGCCAGCAGTTTGATCGAGAATTACGAGCAGTACTTC.